There are a few counts of the clone carrying this T cell receptor (beta chain). The source of the sample is a study of early T cells in non-severe SARS-CoV-2 infection. TCRdb passed the 5' RACE reads through MiXCR, listing each CDR3 protein once. The sample holds more than 50,000 distinct CDR3 sequences, less than 15% seen once. Per the germline V gene, CDR1 is LGHNA and CDR2 is YSLEER. The V gene lost 0 bases and the J gene lost 3 bases, with 15 bases spanning the gap. The CDR3 covers 16 residues. The TCR was taken from an adult who was a healthcare worker with PCR-confirmed SARS-CoV-2 infection or an uninfected control (not recorded which). Sample: whole blood, taken at baseline. The chain uses TRBV4-3 and TRBJ2-7, with TRBD1 as a possible D gene (6 bases). The chain's CDR3 is CASSQERATGFYEQYF. Here the CDR3 DNA reads TGCGCCAGCAGCCAAGAGCGGGCGACAGGATTCTACGAGCAGTACTTC.